Here is one TCR beta chain with its context. The antigen is unknown. The record originates from a study of cytomegalovirus exposure and HLA in healthy donors. Across the whole study: Inside one of the first data releases sat some 93 million unique TCRs taken from HLA-typed donors.

Study-level findings and limits: Likely technical artifact: a cluster of highly shared sequence variants. In a later analysis, TCR beta V- and J-gene trimming was associated with a missense DCLRE1C variant.

The CDR3 spans 14 residues. Germline assignment: CDR1 SGHTA and CDR2 FQGNSA. J gave up 5 bases and V 5 bases, and 7 bases lay outside the gene matches. The PCR ran on 60 Vbeta and 13 Jbeta primers. Produced via immunoSEQ multiplex PCR; TCRdb's table is partial and in-frame only. The profile shows 35,000 to 45,000 clones, over 40% of them singletons. The rearrangement joins TRBV7-2 to TRBJ2-5; 8 bases line up with TRBD1. Input material: PBMCs. The clonotype comes from a woman in her thirties or forties in good health and CMV-seropositive. CDR3 loop: CASSNQGARETQYF. DNA for the CDR3: TGTGCCAGCAGCAATCAGGGGGCGAGGGAGACCCAGTACTTC.